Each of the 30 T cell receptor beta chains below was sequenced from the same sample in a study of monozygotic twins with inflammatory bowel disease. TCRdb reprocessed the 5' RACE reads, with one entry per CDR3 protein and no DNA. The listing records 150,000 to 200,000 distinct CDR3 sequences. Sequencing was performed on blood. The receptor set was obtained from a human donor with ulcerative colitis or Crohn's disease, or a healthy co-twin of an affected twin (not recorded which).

The CDR3 region is CASGNWGLAVYEQYF. The chain uses TRBV6-2 or TRBV6-3 and TRBJ2-7; TCRdb gives TRBD2 as the D gene, but with no DNA this cannot be confirmed. This CDR3 is built from 15 residues. Germline lookup yields CDR1 MNHEY and CDR2 SVGEGT.

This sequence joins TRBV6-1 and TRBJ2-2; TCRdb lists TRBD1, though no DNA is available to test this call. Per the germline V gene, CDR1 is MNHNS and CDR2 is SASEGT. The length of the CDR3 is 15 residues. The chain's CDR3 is CASRPGTGGTGELFF.

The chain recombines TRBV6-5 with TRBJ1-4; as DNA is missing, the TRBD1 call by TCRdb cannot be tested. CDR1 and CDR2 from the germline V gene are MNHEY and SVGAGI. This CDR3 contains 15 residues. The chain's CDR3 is CASSYRGATNEKLFF.

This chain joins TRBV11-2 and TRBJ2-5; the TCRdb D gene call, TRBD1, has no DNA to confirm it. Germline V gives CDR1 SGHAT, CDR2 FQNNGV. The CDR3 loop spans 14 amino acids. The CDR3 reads CASSLERGGGSQYF.

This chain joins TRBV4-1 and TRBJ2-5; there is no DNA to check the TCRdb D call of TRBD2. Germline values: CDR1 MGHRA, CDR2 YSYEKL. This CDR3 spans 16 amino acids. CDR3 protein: CASSQGLADRQETQYF.

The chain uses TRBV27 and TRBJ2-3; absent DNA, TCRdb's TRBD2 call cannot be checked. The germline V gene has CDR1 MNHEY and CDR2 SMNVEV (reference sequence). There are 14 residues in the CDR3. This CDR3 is CASGRRVGTDTQYF.

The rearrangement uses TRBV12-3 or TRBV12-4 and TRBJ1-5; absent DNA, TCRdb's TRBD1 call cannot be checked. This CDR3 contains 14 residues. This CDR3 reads CASMKGVPNQPQHF.

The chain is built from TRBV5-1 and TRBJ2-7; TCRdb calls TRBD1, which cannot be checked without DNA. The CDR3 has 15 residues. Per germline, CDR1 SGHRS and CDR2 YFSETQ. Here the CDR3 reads CASSLEAGLLDEQYF.

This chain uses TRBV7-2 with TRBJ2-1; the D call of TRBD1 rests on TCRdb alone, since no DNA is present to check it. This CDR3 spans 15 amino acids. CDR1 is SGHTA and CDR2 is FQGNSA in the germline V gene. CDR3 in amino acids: CASSLAPGRYNEQFF.

CDR3 sequence reads: CASSPRGGWAEAFF. The rearrangement joins TRBV12-3 or TRBV12-4 to TRBJ1-1; TCRdb indicates TRBD1, and absent DNA this call remains unverified. CDR3 length: 14 amino acids.

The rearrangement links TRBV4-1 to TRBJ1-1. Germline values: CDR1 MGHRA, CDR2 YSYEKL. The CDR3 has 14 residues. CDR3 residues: CASSQSGVNTEAFF.

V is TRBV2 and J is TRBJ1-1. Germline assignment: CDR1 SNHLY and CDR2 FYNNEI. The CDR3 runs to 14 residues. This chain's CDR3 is CASRLNREGTGAFF. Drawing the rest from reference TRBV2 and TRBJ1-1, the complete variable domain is EPEVTQTPSHQVTQMGQEVILRCVPISNHLYFYWYRQILGQKVEFLVSFYNNEISEKSEIFDDQFSVERPDGSNFTLKIRSTKLEDSAMYFCASRLNREGTGAFFGQGTRLTVV.

The CDR3 here is CASSIAGTNSPLHF. The chain joins TRBV19 to TRBJ1-6. CDR3 size: 14 residues. Germline V lookup: CDR1 LNHDA, CDR2 SQIVND (reference sequence).

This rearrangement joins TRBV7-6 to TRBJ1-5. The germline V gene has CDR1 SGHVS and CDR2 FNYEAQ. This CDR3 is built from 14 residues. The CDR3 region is CASSLARGNQPQHF.

This chain's CDR3 is CASSHPQGTEQYF. The chain couples TRBV4-1 to TRBJ2-7; TCRdb proposes TRBD1, but this gene call is untestable without DNA. CDR3 length: 13 residues. Germline V gene lookup returns CDR1 MGHRA and CDR2 YSYEKL.

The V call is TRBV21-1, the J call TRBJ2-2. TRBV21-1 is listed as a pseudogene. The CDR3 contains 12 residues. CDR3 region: CARPKRAGELFF.

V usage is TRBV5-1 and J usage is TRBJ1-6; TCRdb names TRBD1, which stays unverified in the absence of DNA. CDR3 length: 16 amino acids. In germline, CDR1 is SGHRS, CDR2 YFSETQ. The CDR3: CASSPGGLDGNSPLHF. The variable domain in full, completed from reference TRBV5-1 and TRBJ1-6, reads KAGVTQTPRYLIKTRGQQVTLSCSPISGHRSVSWYQQTPGQGLQFLFEYFSETQRNKGNFPGRFSGRQFSNSRSEMNVSTLELGDSALYLCASSPGGLDGNSPLHFGNGTRLTVT.

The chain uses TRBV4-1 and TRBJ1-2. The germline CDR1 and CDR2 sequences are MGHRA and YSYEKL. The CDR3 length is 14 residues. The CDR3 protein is CASSQQPQNYGYTF.

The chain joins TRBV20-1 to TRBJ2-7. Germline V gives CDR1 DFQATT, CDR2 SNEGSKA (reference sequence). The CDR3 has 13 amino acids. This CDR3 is CSASVGRVYEQYF.

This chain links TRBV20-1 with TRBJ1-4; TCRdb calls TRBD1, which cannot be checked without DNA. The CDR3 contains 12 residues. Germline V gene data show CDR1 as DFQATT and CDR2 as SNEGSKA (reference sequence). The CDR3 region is CGWTGANEKLFF.

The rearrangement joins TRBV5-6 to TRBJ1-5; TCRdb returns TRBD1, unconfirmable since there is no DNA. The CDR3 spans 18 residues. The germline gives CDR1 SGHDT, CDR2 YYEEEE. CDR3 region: CASSLGRGSGGRRQPQHF.

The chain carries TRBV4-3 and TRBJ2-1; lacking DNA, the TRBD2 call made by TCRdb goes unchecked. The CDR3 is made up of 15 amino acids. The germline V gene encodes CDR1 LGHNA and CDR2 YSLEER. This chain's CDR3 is CASSQDLLVSHEQFF.

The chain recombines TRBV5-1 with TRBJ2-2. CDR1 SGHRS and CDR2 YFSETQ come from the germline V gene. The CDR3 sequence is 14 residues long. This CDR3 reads CASSYSANTGELFF.

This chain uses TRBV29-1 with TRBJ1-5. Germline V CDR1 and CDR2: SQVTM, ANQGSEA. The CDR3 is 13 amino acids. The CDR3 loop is CSGYCRSGKPQHF.

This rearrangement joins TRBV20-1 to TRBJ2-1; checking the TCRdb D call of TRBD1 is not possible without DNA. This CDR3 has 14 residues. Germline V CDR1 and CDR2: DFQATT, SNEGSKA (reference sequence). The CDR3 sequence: CSAKSGGTKTEQFF.

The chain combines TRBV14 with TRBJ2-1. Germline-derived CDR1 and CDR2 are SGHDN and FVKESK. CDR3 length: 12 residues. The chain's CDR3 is CASSQNFNEQFF. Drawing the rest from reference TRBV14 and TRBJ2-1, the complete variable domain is EAGVTQFPSHSVIEKGQTVTLRCDPISGHDNLYWYRRVMGKEIKFLLHFVKESKQDESGMPNNRFLAERTGGTYSTLKVQPAELEDSGVYFCASSQNFNEQFFGPGTRLTVL.

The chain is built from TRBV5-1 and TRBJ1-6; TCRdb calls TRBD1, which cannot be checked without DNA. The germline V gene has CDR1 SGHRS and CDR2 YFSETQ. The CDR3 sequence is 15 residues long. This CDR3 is CASSWTPTEGSPLHF.

The CDR3 spells CASSSGPGTTDTQYF. This chain links TRBV7-2 with TRBJ2-3; as DNA is missing, the TRBD1 call by TCRdb cannot be tested. Germline V gives CDR1 SGHTA, CDR2 FQGNSA. CDR3 size: 15 residues.

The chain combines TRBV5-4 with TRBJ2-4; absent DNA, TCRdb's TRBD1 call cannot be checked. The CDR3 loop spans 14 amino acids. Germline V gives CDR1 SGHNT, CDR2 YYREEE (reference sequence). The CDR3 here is CASSLQGRRNIQYF. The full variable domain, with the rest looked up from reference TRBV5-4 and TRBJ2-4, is ETGVTQSPTHLIKTRGQQVTLRCSSQSGHNTVSWYQQALGQGPQFIFQYYREEENGRGNFPPRFSGLQFPNYSSELNVNALELDDSALYLCASSLQGRRNIQYFGAGTRLSVL.

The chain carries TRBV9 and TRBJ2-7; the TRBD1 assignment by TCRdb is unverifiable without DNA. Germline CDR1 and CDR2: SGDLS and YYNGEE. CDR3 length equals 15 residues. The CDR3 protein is CASSPWTGNSYEQYF.